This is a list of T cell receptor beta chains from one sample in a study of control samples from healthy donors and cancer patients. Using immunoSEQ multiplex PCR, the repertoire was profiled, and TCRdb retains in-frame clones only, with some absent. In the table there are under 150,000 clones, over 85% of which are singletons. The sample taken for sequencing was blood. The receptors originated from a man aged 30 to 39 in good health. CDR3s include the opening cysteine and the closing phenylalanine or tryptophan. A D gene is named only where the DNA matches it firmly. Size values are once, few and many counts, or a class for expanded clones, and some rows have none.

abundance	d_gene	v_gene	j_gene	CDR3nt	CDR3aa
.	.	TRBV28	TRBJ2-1	TGTGCCAGCCAATCGGGGGATCCTAGCTCCTACAATGAGCAGTTCTTC	CASQSGDPSSYNEQFF
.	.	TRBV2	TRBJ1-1	TGTGCCAGCAGTGTGGACATCAAGAAGAACACTGAAGCTTTCTTT	CASSVDIKKNTEAFF
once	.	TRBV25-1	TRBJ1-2	TGTGCCAGCAGGGGGGGCGTCTATGGCTACACCTTC	CASRGGVYGYTF
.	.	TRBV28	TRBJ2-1	TGTGCCAGCAGTTTAATAACCGGACTAACCTTTCTTGGTGAGCAGTTCTTC	CASSLITGLTFLGEQFF
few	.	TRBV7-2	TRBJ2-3	TGTGCCAGCAGAATAACGCTAGCCCCCACAGATACGCAGTATTTT	CASRITLAPTDTQYF
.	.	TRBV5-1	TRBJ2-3	TGCGCCAGCAGCCCGATCACCGGGACTTATACGCAGTATTTT	CASSPITGTYTQYF
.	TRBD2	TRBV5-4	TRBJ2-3	TGTGCCAGCAGCCGACTAGCGGGAGAGGCAGATACGCAGTATTTT	CASSRLAGEADTQYF
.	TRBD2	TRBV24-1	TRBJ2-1	TGTGCCACCAGTGAGGTGGCGGGAGTAAACAATGAGCAGTTCTTC	CATSEVAGVNNEQFF
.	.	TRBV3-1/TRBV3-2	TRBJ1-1	TGTGCCAGCAGCCAAGCGGGCGGAGGGAAAGCTTTCTTT	CASSQAGGGKAFF
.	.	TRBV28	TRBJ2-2	TGTGCCAGCCTATTTACGACCGGGGGAGGAACCGGGGAGCTGTTTTTT	CASLFTTGGGTGELFF
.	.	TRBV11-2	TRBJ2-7	TGTGCCAGCAGCTTCGAAGGTCTCATACGCGAGCAGTACTTC	CASSFEGLIREQYF
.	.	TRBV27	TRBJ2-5	TGTGCCAGCAGTTTATCAGACCAGATCGGGGAGACCCAGTACTTC	CASSLSDQIGETQYF
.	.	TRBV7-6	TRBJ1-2	TGTGCCAGCAGCCCCGGGAGTGGCTACACCTTC	CASSPGSGYTF
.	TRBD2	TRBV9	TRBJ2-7	TGTGCCAGCAGCTTCGCCGGGACTAGCGACGAGCAGTACTTC	CASSFAGTSDEQYF
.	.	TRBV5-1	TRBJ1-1	TGCGCCAGCAGCCGTAGGGGAGACGGAAACACTGAAGCTTTCTTT	CASSRRGDGNTEAFF
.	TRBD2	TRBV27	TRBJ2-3	TGTGCCAGCAGTCCCAGACTAGCGGGATACACAGATACGCAGTATTTT	CASSPRLAGYTDTQYF
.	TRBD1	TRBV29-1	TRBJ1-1	TGCAGCGTTGGGACAGGGCAATGGTGGGCTGAAGCTTTCTTT	CSVGTGQWWAEAFF
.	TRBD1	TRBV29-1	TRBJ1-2	TGCAGCGTTGAGTTCGACAGGGGCGACTATGGCTACACCTTC	CSVEFDRGDYGYTF
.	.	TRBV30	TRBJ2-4	TGTGCCTGGAGTAAACTTGGACAGCCCAAAAACATTCAGTACTTC	CAWSKLGQPKNIQYF
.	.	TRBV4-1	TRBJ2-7	TGCGCCAGCAGCTTGGCACAGGGTAGCTACGAGCAGTACTTC	CASSLAQGSYEQYF
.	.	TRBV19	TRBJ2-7	TGTGCCAGTAGTAAAGCCGGGACACCCAACTACGAGCAGTACTTC	CASSKAGTPNYEQYF
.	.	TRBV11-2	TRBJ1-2	TGTGCCAGCAGCTTAGGGGCGGTTCGGGCAGGTTCTCATGGCTACACCTTC	CASSLGAVRAGSHGYTF
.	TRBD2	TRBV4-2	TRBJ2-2	TGTGCCAGCAGCCAAGCAGCGGGAGAGATCACCGGGGAGCTGTTTTTT	CASSQAAGEITGELFF
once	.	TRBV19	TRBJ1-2	TGTGCCAGGGGGGGCTCCTGCGTCTATGGCTACACCTTC	CARGGSCVYGYTF
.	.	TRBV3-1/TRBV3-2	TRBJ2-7	TGTGCCAGCAGCCAAACCGCGAAGGGCGAGCAGTACTTC	CASSQTAKGEQYF
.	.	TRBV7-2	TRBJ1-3	TGTGCCAGCAGGGAGGACTCTGGAAACACCATATATTTT	CASREDSGNTIYF
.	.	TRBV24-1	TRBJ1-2	TGTGCCACCAGTGATAACCGGGGCTACACCTTC	CATSDNRGYTF
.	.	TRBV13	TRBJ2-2	TGTGCCAGCACCCAAGTTCGGGCCGGGGAGCTGTTTTTT	CASTQVRAGELFF
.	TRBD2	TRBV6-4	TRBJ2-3	TGTGCCAGCAGTGACACTAGCGGGGCCTTCCATACGCAGTATTTT	CASSDTSGAFHTQYF
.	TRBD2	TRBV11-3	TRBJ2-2	TGTGCCAGCAGCCCTTTGGGGGTCTTGGCGGGAGGAGGGCGGGAGCTGTTTTTT	CASSPLGVLAGGGRELFF
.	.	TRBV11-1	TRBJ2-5	TGTGCCAGCAGCTTAGAAGGGACAAGACTTGAGACCCAGTACTTC	CASSLEGTRLETQYF
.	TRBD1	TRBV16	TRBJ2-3	TGTGCCAGCAGCCCATATGGAGAGGGGGCTGCAGATACGCAGTATTTT	CASSPYGEGAADTQYF
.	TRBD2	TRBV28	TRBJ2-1	TGTGCCAGCAGTTCCCAAACCACTAGCGGGAGAACGGCTGAGCAGTTCTTC	CASSSQTTSGRTAEQFF
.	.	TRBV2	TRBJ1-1	TGTGCCAGCAGTCCCATCATACTGAACACTGAAGCTTTCTTT	CASSPIILNTEAFF
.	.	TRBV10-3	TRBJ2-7	TGTGCCATCACTCCAAAGATGGGGGGTGGACAAGAGCAGTACTTC	CAITPKMGGGQEQYF
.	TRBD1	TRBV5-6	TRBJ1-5	TGTGCCAGCAGCTTGCAGGGGGTCCCGGGTCAGCCCCAGCATTTT	CASSLQGVPGQPQHF
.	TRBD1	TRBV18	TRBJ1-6	TGTGCCAGCTCACGGGACAGTTCTACTTCACCCCTCCACTTT	CASSRDSSTSPLHF
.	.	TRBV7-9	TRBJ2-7	TGTGCCAGCAGCGTTCCCCGTAGCGCAAGCTCCTACGAGCAGTACTTC	CASSVPRSASSYEQYF
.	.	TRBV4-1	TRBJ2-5	TGCGCCAGCAGCCACAGCCTGACAAAAGAGACCCAGTACTTC	CASSHSLTKETQYF
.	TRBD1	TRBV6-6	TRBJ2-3	TGTGCCAGCAACCCCGGGACAGCAAGCACAGATACGCAGTATTTT	CASNPGTASTDTQYF
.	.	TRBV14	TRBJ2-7	TGTGCCAGCAGTCCCGGGACCCAGGTCGGCGAGCAGTACTTC	CASSPGTQVGEQYF
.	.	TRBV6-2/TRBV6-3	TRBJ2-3	TGTGCCAGCAGTCTATCAGTTATATCGACTTGGCGGGATACGCAGTATTTT	CASSLSVISTWRDTQYF
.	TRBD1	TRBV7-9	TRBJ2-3	TGTGCCAGCAGCTCCCAGGGGGCCTTGAGTACAGATACGCAGTATTTT	CASSSQGALSTDTQYF
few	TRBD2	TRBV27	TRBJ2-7	TGTGCCAGCAGTTTACTAGCGGGATCCCACGAGCAGTACTTC	CASSLLAGSHEQYF
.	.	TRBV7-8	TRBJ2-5	TGTGCCAGCAGCTTAGTGCTGTCAGACAGGAAGAAAGAGACCCAGTACTTC	CASSLVLSDRKKETQYF
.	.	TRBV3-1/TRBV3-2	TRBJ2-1	TGTGCCAGCAGTCAAGTTATGAGTGAGCAGTTCTTC	CASSQVMSEQFF
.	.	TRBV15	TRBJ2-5	TGTGCCACCAGCAGAGGGAGGACTTTTTTTAACTTC	CATSRGRTFFNF
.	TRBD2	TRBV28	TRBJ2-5	TGTGCCAGCAGTTTATTGGCTAGCGGGAGTCTGGAGACCCAGTACTTC	CASSLLASGSLETQYF
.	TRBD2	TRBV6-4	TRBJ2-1	TGTGCCAGCAGCCGGCAGGGAGGGCCTGATGAGCAGTTCTTC	CASSRQGGPDEQFF
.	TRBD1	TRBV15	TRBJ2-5	TGTGCCACCAGCAGTATGGACAGGGGTAGGGAGACCCAGTACTTC	CATSSMDRGRETQYF
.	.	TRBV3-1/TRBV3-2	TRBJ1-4	TGTGCCAGCAGCCAAGGGTACGGCCCCCGGGGTGAAAAACTGTTTTTT	CASSQGYGPRGEKLFF
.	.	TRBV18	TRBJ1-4	TGTGCCAGCTCACCTTTGGCCGGGACGGCTAATGAAAAACTGTTTTTT	CASSPLAGTANEKLFF
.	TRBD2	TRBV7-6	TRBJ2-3	TGTGCCAGCAGCTCCTATAGCGGGACCAGCACAGATACGCAGTATTTT	CASSSYSGTSTDTQYF
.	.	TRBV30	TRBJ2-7	TGTGCCTGGCGAACAGCATACGAGCAGTACTTC	CAWRTAYEQYF
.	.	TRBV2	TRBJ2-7	TGTGCCAGCAGCCCCTTTCGGTACGAGCAGTACTTC	CASSPFRYEQYF